These 11 T cell receptor beta chains came from one sample sequenced in a study of T cell responses to AZD1222 COVID-19 vaccine. Using immunoSEQ multiplex PCR, the repertoire was profiled, and TCRdb retains in-frame clones only, with some absent. Of approximately 65,000 clones in the sample, approximately 83% were seen once. The input for sequencing was peripheral blood, taken on day 0 of AZD1222 vaccination. The receptors come from an adult in good health.

The chain couples TRBV12-3 or TRBV12-4 to TRBJ2-7; D is uncertain. The CDR3 is made up of 13 amino acids. V dropped 4 bases and J dropped 2 bases, with 9 bases sitting between them. The CDR3 bases are TGTGCCAGCAGTTCTTCCTACGCCTACGAGCAGTACTTC. It is translated as CASSSSYAYEQYF.

The V call is TRBV15, the J call TRBJ2-3; perhaps TRBD2 as D (5 bases). The CDR3 extends over 14 amino acids. Germline CDR1 is LNHNV and CDR2 is YYDKDF (reference sequence). Between the trimmed V and J ends, which lost 3 bases and 3 bases, there was a span of 10 bases. This chain's CDR3 is CATSRHTGTDTQYF. In nucleotides, the CDR3 is TGTGCCACCAGCAGGCACACGGGGACAGATACGCAGTATTTT.

The chain combines TRBV9 with TRBJ2-2; D is ambiguous. From germline, CDR1 is SGDLS and CDR2 YYNGEE. Deletions cut 3 bases from V and 4 bases from J, with 10 bases between. The CDR3 covers 14 residues. The CDR3 DNA reads TGTGCCAGCAGCGCGAGGACGGTCACCGGGGAGCTGTTTTTT. Protein product: CASSARTVTGELFF.

J is TRBJ1-6 and V is TRBV18; no clear D gene. Germline V gene data show CDR1 as KGHSH and CDR2 as LQKENI. The CDR3 has 16 amino acids. Between the trimmed V and J ends, which lost 0 bases and 0 bases, there was a span of 6 bases. Here the CDR3 DNA reads TGTGCCAGCTCACCACCTTCCAGCTCCTATAATTCACCCCTCCACTTT. Amino acid sequence: CASSPPSSSYNSPLHF.

This chain connects TRBV4-1 to TRBJ2-1, with D possibly being TRBD1 or TRBD2 (5 bases each). The CDR3 contains 16 residues. Trimming pared 5 bases from V and 0 bases from J, leaving 14 bases between. The germline V gene encodes CDR1 MGHRA and CDR2 YSYEKL. Here the CDR3 DNA reads TGCGCCAGCAGCTCAAGTCCCGGGACCTCCTACAATGAGCAGTTCTTC. This encodes CASSSSPGTSYNEQFF.

The chain couples TRBV6-2 or TRBV6-3 to TRBJ2-3, with no clear D. Trimming left V 2 bases short and J 3 bases short, with 18 bases between. The CDR3 has 17 residues. Germline V gives CDR1 MNHEY, CDR2 SVGEGT. The CDR3 coding sequence is TGTGCCAGCAGTTACCCTGTCTCGTGGGGAAATACAGATACGCAGTATTTT. Translated: CASSYPVSWGNTDTQYF.

The chain joins TRBV12-5 to TRBJ1-2; 9 positions match TRBD1. The CDR3 spans 19 residues. Germline CDR1 and CDR2: LGHNT and FRNRAP. With V trimmed by 1 base and J by 6 bases, 18 bases remained unmatched. The CDR3 loop reads CASGLGPGQGGGGLDGYTF. In DNA, the CDR3 is TGTGCTAGTGGTTTGGGCCCGGGACAGGGAGGCGGAGGATTAGATGGCTACACCTTC.

The chain recombines TRBV10-3 with TRBJ1-3; unclear D gene. The CDR3 has 14 amino acids. Germline CDR1 ENHRY, CDR2 SYGVKD. Trimming took off 6 bases at V and 8 bases at J, with 17 bases between the two ends. CDR3 in DNA: TGTGCCATCAGCCAGCCGACGGGGAAGGACACCATATATTTT. Protein sequence: CAISQPTGKDTIYF.

In its sample, this clone was seen a few times. The same CDR3 is also encoded by other DNA sequences in this sample. This sequence joins TRBV7-8 and TRBJ2-7; 8 nucleotides line up with TRBD2. The trim removed 5 bases at V and 6 bases at J, leaving 9 bases unmatched. The germline gives CDR1 SGHVS, CDR2 FQNEAQ. The CDR3 spans 14 residues. In DNA form, the CDR3 reads TGTGCCAGCAGCCAGTCCGGGGGGGGTCGCGAGCAGTACTTC. It yields the protein CASSQSGGGREQYF.

This clone came up once. V is TRBV7-9 and J is TRBJ2-7; D may match TRBD1 or TRBD2 (5 bases each). In germline, CDR1 is SEHNR, CDR2 FQNEAQ (reference sequence). The CDR3 contains 13 residues. V was cut by 1 base and J by 6 bases, with 10 bases left in between. CDR3 loop: CASSLEDGTEQYF. The CDR3 nucleotides are TGTGCCAGCAGCTTAGAAGATGGGACCGAGCAGTACTTC.

The chain links TRBV7-8 to TRBJ2-7; D gene ambiguous. V was pared by 5 bases and J by 3 bases, with 8 bases between. Germline values: CDR1 SGHVS, CDR2 FQNEAQ. The CDR3 length is 12 residues. CDR3 nucleotide sequence: TGTGCCAGCAGCCCACGGGTCTACGAGCAGTACTTC. Translating gives CASSPRVYEQYF.